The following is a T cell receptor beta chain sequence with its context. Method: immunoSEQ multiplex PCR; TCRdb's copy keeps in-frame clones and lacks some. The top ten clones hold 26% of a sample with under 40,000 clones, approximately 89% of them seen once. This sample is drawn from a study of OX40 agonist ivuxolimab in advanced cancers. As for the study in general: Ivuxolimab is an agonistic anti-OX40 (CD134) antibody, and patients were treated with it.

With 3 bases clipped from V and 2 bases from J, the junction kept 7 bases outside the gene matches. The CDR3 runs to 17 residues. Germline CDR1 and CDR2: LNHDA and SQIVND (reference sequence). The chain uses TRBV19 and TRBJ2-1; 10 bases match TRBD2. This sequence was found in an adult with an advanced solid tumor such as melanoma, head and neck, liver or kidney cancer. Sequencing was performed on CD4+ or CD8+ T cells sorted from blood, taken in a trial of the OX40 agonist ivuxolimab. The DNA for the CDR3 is TGTGCCAGTAGTATGTCTAGCGGGAGTGGGACCTACAATGAGCAGTTCTTC. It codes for CASSMSSGSGTYNEQFF.